The 9 T cell receptor beta chains below all came from one sample that was sequenced in a study of T cells in narcolepsy. This table comes from immunoSEQ multiplex PCR, and its TCRdb copy is limited to in-frame clones, with some not included. Of under 40,000 clones in the sample, 79% are singletons; the top ten hold 1.1%. The material sequenced was CD45RA- memory CD4+ T cells from PBMCs. Receptor source: a human donor with narcolepsy.

This rearrangement joins TRBV9 to TRBJ2-1; tentatively, D is TRBD1 (8 bases). Per germline, CDR1 SGDLS and CDR2 YYNGEE. This CDR3 contains 16 residues. V gave up 0 bases and J gave up 12 bases, with 22 bases separating them. The CDR3 here is CASSVGAGQAWATQFF. The CDR3 DNA sequence: TGTGCCAGCAGCGTAGGAGCGGGACAGGCTTGGGCCACGCAGTTCTTC.

V and J are TRBV4-1 and TRBJ2-5; TRBD2 might be the D (6 bases). The end of the DNA aligns better with TRBJ2-7, so the J call may be wrong. Germline V lookup: CDR1 MGHRA, CDR2 YSYEKL. This CDR3 is built from 13 residues. This chain's CDR3 is CASSQGLEYEQYF. For the CDR3, the DNA is TGCGCCAGCAGCCAAGGACTAGAGTACGAGCAGTACTTC.

The count of this clone is one. V usage is TRBV11-3 and J usage is TRBJ2-2; 9 bases align to TRBD2. Germline values: CDR1 SGHNT, CDR2 YENEEA. The CDR3 has 19 residues. The ends lost 8 bases at V and 5 bases at J; junction bases unmatched: 21. The CDR3 coding sequence is TGTGCCAGCCGCACAACAATCACGGGCGGGAGGGCCCCAACCGGGGAGCTGTTTTTT. This encodes CASRTTITGGRAPTGELFF.

The V gene is TRBV6-5, the J gene TRBJ2-5, with 10 bases lining up with TRBD2. Germline CDR1 and CDR2: MNHEY and SVGAGI. V lost 6 bases to trimming and J lost 4 bases; unmatched junction nucleotides: 5. CDR3 size: 14 residues. The DNA for the CDR3 is TGTGCCAGCAGCCTAGCGGGAGTCAGAGAGACCCAGTACTTC. Protein sequence: CASSLAGVRETQYF.

This clone was seen only a few times. The chain couples TRBV4-3 to TRBJ1-3; D is undetermined. V was shortened by 2 bases and J by 0 bases, with 8 bases between the two germline ends. CDR3 length: 15 amino acids. Germline CDR1 reads LGHNA; CDR2 reads YSLEER. The CDR3 bases are TGCGCCAGCAGCCAAAACGTCATCTCTGGAAACACCATATATTTT. Protein: CASSQNVISGNTIYF.

This clone occurred a few times. The V and J genes are TRBV6-5 and TRBJ2-3; D gene ambiguous. Germline CDR1 and CDR2: MNHEY and SVGAGI. The CDR3 consists of 13 residues. The ends were cut back, 4 bases at V and 5 bases at J, with 10 bases in the middle. The CDR3 region is CASSFPPVDTQYF. The CDR3 region has the DNA TGTGCCAGCAGTTTTCCGCCCGTAGATACGCAGTATTTT.

The rearrangement links TRBV28 to TRBJ2-7; TRBD2 aligns across 9 bases. This CDR3 spans 15 amino acids. V lost 5 bases and J lost 5; bases outside the gene matches: 10. Per the germline V gene, CDR1 is MDHEN and CDR2 is SYDVKM. The DNA of the CDR3 is TGTGCCAGCAGTCTAGCGGGGCCCAGCTTCCACGAGCAGTACTTC. Its protein product is CASSLAGPSFHEQYF.

This clone was observed once. The V and J genes are TRBV6-5 and TRBJ1-2; perhaps TRBD1 as D (6 bases). Trimming stripped 7 bases from V and 0 bases from J, with 15 bases between. CDR1 and CDR2 from the germline V gene are MNHEY and SVGAGI. This CDR3 contains 15 residues. DNA for the CDR3: TGTGCCAGCACTAGGGGGGAACTTACTAACTATGGCTACACCTTC. This encodes CASTRGELTNYGYTF.

The rearrangement links TRBV7-2 to TRBJ2-5; possibly TRBD2 for D (6 bases). The CDR3 covers 15 residues. V was pared by 8 bases and J by 5 bases, with 21 bases between. Germline V gene data show CDR1 as SGHTA and CDR2 as FQGNSA. Here the CDR3 reads CASQDSGTRGETQYF. The CDR3 DNA sequence: TGTGCCAGCCAAGATTCAGGCACCCGGGGGGAGACCCAGTACTTC. The full variable domain, in which reference TRBV7-2 and TRBJ2-5 provide the parts outside the CDR3, is GAGVSQSPSNKVTEKGKDVELRCDPISGHTALYWYRQSLGQGLEFLIYFQGNSAPDKSGLPSDRFSAERTGGSVSTLTIQRTQQEDSAVYLCASQDSGTRGETQYFGPGTRLLVL.